The 9 T cell receptor beta chains reported below all come from one sample, sequenced in a study of shared clonotypes between healthy human individuals. Measured with immunoSEQ multiplex PCR; TCRdb has only the in-frame clones, and not every one. The repertoire holds approximately 100,000 clones, with roughly 70% as singletons. The specimen sequenced was memory CD8+ T cells sorted from blood. As for subset: CD45RO+ cells pooled with CCR7-negative TemRA cells. All receptors come from a woman aged 30 to 39 in good health.

The chain is built from TRBV10-1 and TRBJ2-1; no clear D gene. The CDR3 covers 15 residues. Looked up from germline, CDR1 is WNHNN and CDR2 is SYGVQD (reference sequence). The germline V and J ends were trimmed by 2 bases and 9 bases, with 17 bases remaining between them. CDR3 sequence (DNA): TGCGCCAGCAGTGAGAGCCCTACGAGTCCCTCTGAGCAGTTCTTC. Amino acid sequence: CASSESPTSPSEQFF.

The CDR3 coding sequence is TGTGCCAGCAGCCAGATGAACACTGAAGCTTTCTTT. Its protein is CASSQMNTEAFF. The chain employs TRBV5-4 and TRBJ1-1; D is undetermined. CDR3 length: 12 amino acids. CDR1 and CDR2 from the germline V gene are SGHNT and YYREEE (reference sequence). With 4 bases removed from V and 0 bases from J, the gap between germline ends came to 4 bases.

The CDR3 DNA reads as TGTGCCAGCAGTTTCCGGGGGCAGGATGGCTACACCTTC. Translating gives CASSFRGQDGYTF. The chain joins TRBV27 to TRBJ1-2; D perhaps matches TRBD1 (6 bases). The CDR3 totals 13 residues. The germline CDR1 and CDR2 sequences are MNHEY and SMNVEV (reference sequence). The germline V and J ends were trimmed by 3 bases and 6 bases, with 11 bases remaining between them.

The chain employs TRBV19 and TRBJ2-7; D is unresolved. The CDR3 sequence is 13 residues long. Germline V gene data show CDR1 as LNHDA and CDR2 as SQIVND (reference sequence). V lost 3 bases and J 6 bases, leaving 12 bases between the germline ends. CDR3: CASSIKDLSEQYF. The CDR3 DNA reads as TGTGCCAGTAGTATCAAGGACCTGAGCGAGCAGTACTTC.

This clone was seen only a few times. Other DNA sequences in the same sample also yield this CDR3. V and J are TRBV6-5 and TRBJ2-1, with D perhaps matching TRBD2 (5 bases). The length of the CDR3 is 15 residues. Germline CDR1 reads MNHEY; CDR2 reads SVGAGI. V shed 0 bases and J shed 8 bases, with 14 bases lying between them. Here the CDR3 DNA reads TGTGCCAGCAGTTACTCCGAGCGGCCGAGCGATGAGCAGTTCTTC. It translates to CASSYSERPSDEQFF.

This clone is labeled as medium-sized. The rearrangement links TRBV2 to TRBJ1-2; D remains unclear. Germline CDR1 and CDR2: SNHLY and FYNNEI. Trimming stripped 6 bases from V and 4 bases from J, with 12 bases between. The CDR3 has 13 residues. The CDR3 loop is CASRQPEPYGYTF. CDR3 in DNA: TGTGCCAGCAGACAACCGGAACCCTATGGCTACACCTTC.

Concerning this clone: A much larger clone differs from this one at a single base, so this may be a read error. Different DNA sequences within this sample yield the same CDR3. CDR3 nucleotides: TGTGCCAGCAGCGTAGCTTGGGGGAACACTGAAGCTTTCTTT. It translates to CASSVAWGNTEAFF. This chain uses TRBV9 with TRBJ1-1, with unresolved D. V was clipped by 0 bases and J by 1 base, with 7 bases between them. Germline CDR1 SGDLS, CDR2 YYNGEE. The CDR3 consists of 14 residues.

Within the sample, this clone is medium-sized. This chain connects TRBV6-6 to TRBJ2-3, with D maybe TRBD2 (6 bases). Trimming left V 0 bases short and J 5 bases short, with 12 bases between. The CDR3 length is 15 residues. Per the germline V gene, CDR1 is MNHNY and CDR2 is SVGAGI (reference sequence). The CDR3 DNA sequence: TGTGCCAGCAGTTACTCTCGGGGGAACAGAGATACGCAGTATTTT. Translated: CASSYSRGNRDTQYF.

This clone was observed a single time. V is TRBV12-5 and J is TRBJ2-2; 8 nucleotides line up with TRBD2. CDR3 length equals 16 residues. Trimming took 1 base from V and 2 from J; bases not matched to a gene: 3. Germline assignment: CDR1 LGHNT and CDR2 FRNRAP. The CDR3: CASGLGSGVNTGELFF. The CDR3 nucleotides are TGTGCTAGTGGTTTGGGTAGCGGGGTTAACACCGGGGAGCTGTTTTTT.